The 16 T cell receptor beta chains listed next were all sequenced from one sample in a study of blood T cell repertoires in COVID-19. Produced via immunoSEQ multiplex PCR; TCRdb's table is partial and in-frame only. There are approximately 200,000 clones in the sample; 80% occur only once, and 6.5% to 8.5% lies in the top ten. What was sequenced was PBMCs or T cells enriched from blood (not recorded which). The receptor set was obtained from a woman between 40 and 55 years old with acute COVID-19.

CDR3 in DNA: TGTGCCAGCAGCCAACGAACCCGACTAGCGGGGGACGATACGCAGTATTTT. This gives the protein CASSQRTRLAGDDTQYF. The chain couples TRBV5-4 to TRBJ2-3; TRBD2 matches at 12 bases. The CDR3 loop spans 17 amino acids. Unmatched junction bases numbered 12, after V lost 4 bases and J lost 6 bases. In germline, CDR1 is SGHNT, CDR2 YYREEE (reference sequence).

The V gene is TRBV5-1, the J gene TRBJ1-2; 10 bases agree with TRBD1. The germline CDR1 and CDR2 sequences are SGHRS and YFSETQ. Losses at the gene ends were 4 bases for V and 3 bases for J; bases not matched to a gene: 3. The CDR3 loop spans 14 amino acids. The CDR3 region is CASSGGQGDYGYTF. The CDR3, as DNA: TGCGCCAGCAGCGGTGGACAGGGGGACTATGGCTACACCTTC. Filled out from reference TRBV5-1 and TRBJ1-2, the complete variable domain reads KAGVTQTPRYLIKTRGQQVTLSCSPISGHRSVSWYQQTPGQGLQFLFEYFSETQRNKGNFPGRFSGRQFSNSRSEMNVSTLELGDSALYLCASSGGQGDYGYTFGSGTRLTVV.

The chain has TRBV28 and TRBJ2-5; D is unresolved. Trimming cost V 6 bases and J 6 bases, with 11 bases left between them. This CDR3 region has 12 residues. Germline CDR1 MDHEN, CDR2 SYDVKM. CDR3 residues: CASREARQTQYF. As DNA, the CDR3 is TGTGCCAGCAGAGAAGCGCGGCAGACCCAGTACTTC.

V usage is TRBV11-2 and J usage is TRBJ2-2; possibly TRBD1 for D (6 bases). Trimming left V 5 bases short and J 0 bases short, with 10 bases between. Germline V gives CDR1 SGHAT, CDR2 FQNNGV. The CDR3 runs 15 residues. CDR3 sequence (DNA): TGTGCCAGCAGCCGACAGGTTTCGAACACCGGGGAGCTGTTTTTT. Encoded protein: CASSRQVSNTGELFF.

This chain connects TRBV2 to TRBJ2-2, with D possibly matching TRBD2 (5 bases). This CDR3 is 16 amino acids long. V lost 2 bases and J 5 bases, leaving 15 bases between the germline ends. CDR1 and CDR2 from the germline V gene are SNHLY and FYNNEI. CDR3 bases: TGTGCCAGCAGTGAAATAAGGGCCGGGGTTACCGGGGAGCTGTTTTTT. Its translation is CASSEIRAGVTGELFF.

This sequence joins TRBV19 and TRBJ1-3, with 8 positions matching TRBD1. CDR1 and CDR2 (germline): LNHDA, SQIVND (reference sequence). The J segment lost 0 bases and the V segment lost 5 bases, leaving 9 bases of the junction unmatched. The CDR3 totals 17 residues. CDR3 sequence: CASSPRDRLNSGNTIYF. CDR3 sequence (DNA): TGTGCCAGTAGTCCACGGGACAGGTTAAACTCTGGAAACACCATATATTTT. Drawing the rest from reference TRBV19 and TRBJ1-3, the complete variable domain is DGGITQSPKYLFRKEGQNVTLSCEQNLNHDAMYWYRQDPGQGLRLIYYSQIVNDFQKGDIAEGYSVSREKKESFPLTVTSAQKNPTAFYLCASSPRDRLNSGNTIYFGEGSWLTVV.

This clone was recorded once. CDR3 in amino acids: CASSLDREEKLFF. In nucleotides, the CDR3 is TGTGCCAGCAGCTTAGATCGGGAGGAAAAACTGTTTTTT. The genes are TRBV11-2 and TRBJ1-4; the D is unclear. The CDR3 loop spans 13 amino acids. V was cut by 0 bases and J by 8 bases, with 7 bases left in between. Germline lookup yields CDR1 SGHAT and CDR2 FQNNGV.

The chain has TRBV11-3 and TRBJ2-3, with 10 bases matching TRBD2. CDR1 is SGHNT, CDR2 YENEEA, per germline. The CDR3 runs to 19 residues. The junction had 15 bases not matched to a gene; V was cut back by 1 base and J by 5 bases. The CDR3 sequence: CASSLGRWGTSETRDTQYF. CDR3 DNA: TGTGCCAGCAGCTTAGGACGGTGGGGGACTAGCGAGACTCGAGATACGCAGTATTTT.

This sequence joins TRBV9 and TRBJ2-7; D is unresolved. Germline values: CDR1 SGDLS, CDR2 YYNGEE. CDR3 length: 14 residues. V was clipped by 4 bases and J by 1 base, with 12 bases between them. The CDR3 protein is CASSPRFGSYEQYF. The CDR3 DNA sequence: TGTGCCAGCAGCCCTAGATTCGGTTCCTACGAGCAGTACTTC.

The chain links TRBV7-2 to TRBJ1-1; 7 bases are shared with TRBD1. With 4 bases clipped from V and 3 bases from J, the junction kept 2 bases outside the gene matches. Germline values: CDR1 SGHTA, CDR2 FQGNSA. CDR3 length: 13 amino acids. The CDR3 protein is CASSWDSDTEAFF. The CDR3 coding sequence is TGTGCCAGCAGCTGGGACAGTGACACTGAAGCTTTCTTT.

This clone was recorded once. This chain connects TRBV28 to TRBJ2-6, with D perhaps matching TRBD1 (5 bases). This CDR3 has 17 residues. Per germline, CDR1 MDHEN and CDR2 SYDVKM. The V gene lost 3 bases and the J gene lost 0 bases, with 12 bases spanning the gap. The CDR3: CASSFLGLDSGANVLTF. Here the CDR3 DNA reads TGTGCCAGCAGTTTTTTGGGGCTCGACTCTGGGGCCAACGTCCTGACTTTC. The full variable domain, with the rest looked up from reference TRBV28 and TRBJ2-6, is DVKVTQSSRYLVKRTGEKVFLECVQDMDHENMFWYRQDPGLGLRLIYFSYDVKMKEKGDIPEGYSVSREKKERFSLILESASTNQTSMYLCASSFLGLDSGANVLTFGAGSRLTVL.

V is TRBV19 and J is TRBJ1-5; D gene uncertain. Trimming stripped 2 bases from V and 4 bases from J, with 3 bases between. The germline CDR1 and CDR2 sequences are LNHDA and SQIVND (reference sequence). There are 12 residues in the CDR3. CDR3 DNA: TGTGCCAGTAGTATACAGAATCAGCCCCAGCATTTT. Protein sequence: CASSIQNQPQHF.

This clone was seen more than once but under ten times. Here the CDR3 reads CASGFRAVEKLFF. The CDR3 DNA is TGTGCCAGCGGCTTTCGAGCGGTCGAAAAACTGTTTTTT. V gene TRBV28 combines with J gene TRBJ1-4; D is unclear. The CDR3 consists of 13 residues. With 8 bases removed from V and 8 bases from J, the gap between germline ends came to 15 bases. CDR1 MDHEN and CDR2 SYDVKM come from the germline V gene.

The chain links TRBV10-3 to TRBJ1-5; D not resolved. V was cut by 0 bases and J by 7 bases, with 16 bases left in between. Germline V gives CDR1 ENHRY, CDR2 SYGVKD. The CDR3 is 16 amino acids. The CDR3 region is CAISESKAGQDQPQHF. In DNA form, the CDR3 reads TGTGCCATCAGTGAGTCGAAAGCGGGCCAGGACCAGCCCCAGCATTTT.

The chain carries TRBV15 and TRBJ2-7, with D tentatively TRBD1 (6 bases). V gave up 0 bases and J gave up 5 bases, with 11 bases separating them. The germline gives CDR1 LNHNV, CDR2 YYDKDF (reference sequence). The CDR3 extends over 14 amino acids. The CDR3 DNA follows: TGTGCCACCAGCAGAGATCTGGGACAAAACGAGCAGTACTTC. Its protein is CATSRDLGQNEQYF.

The chain joins TRBV10-1 to TRBJ2-2, with D possibly TRBD2 on 5 matching bases. Germline V gene lookup returns CDR1 WNHNN and CDR2 SYGVQD (reference sequence). This CDR3 is built from 12 residues. V was cut by 8 bases and J by 1 base, with 5 bases left in between. As DNA, the CDR3 is TGCGCCAGCGCGGGGAACACCGGGGAGCTGTTTTTT. Its protein product is CASAGNTGELFF.